One sample yielded the 29 T cell receptor beta chains listed below, sequenced in a study of siplizumab effects on memory and regulatory T cells. The data were produced by immunoSEQ multiplex PCR, yet TCRdb's version contains in-frame clones alone and is incomplete. The sample contains under 130,000 clones, 93% of which appear only once. The material sequenced was CD4+ T cells sorted from blood. The receptors stem from a human donor in good health.

V usage is TRBV29-1 and J usage is TRBJ2-1, with TRBD1 matching over 7 bases. The length of the CDR3 is 13 residues. Germline loops: CDR1 SQVTM, CDR2 ANQGSEA. V was pared by 7 bases and J by 4 bases, with 7 bases of the junction left unmatched. CDR3 nucleotide sequence: TGCAGCGCCACCCTGGGACAGTACAATGAGCAGTTCTTC. Amino acids: CSATLGQYNEQFF.

The rearrangement uses TRBV2 and TRBJ2-7; 7 positions match TRBD1. Trimming removed 7 bases from V and 3 bases from J; junction bases left unmatched: 3. CDR1 is SNHLY, CDR2 FYNNEI, per germline. There are 12 residues in the CDR3. The CDR3 region has the DNA TGTGCCAGCAACCGGGACAGCTACGAGCAGTACTTC. Translation: CASNRDSYEQYF.

The chain employs TRBV14 and TRBJ2-7, with 13 bases fitting TRBD2. Losses at the gene ends were 0 bases for V and 6 bases for J; bases not matched to a gene: 5. Germline lookup yields CDR1 SGHDN and CDR2 FVKESK. This CDR3 spans 16 amino acids. CDR3 sequence: CASSQELRLAGGEQYF. The DNA of the CDR3 is TGTGCCAGCAGCCAAGAGTTGCGACTAGCGGGGGGCGAGCAGTACTTC.

The genes are TRBV5-4 and TRBJ1-3, with D perhaps matching TRBD1 (6 bases). This CDR3 contains 13 residues. CDR1 is SGHNT, CDR2 YYREEE, per germline (reference sequence). With 0 bases removed from V and 6 bases from J, the gap between germline ends came to 7 bases. DNA for the CDR3: TGTGCCAGCAGCTTGGGGACAGCAAACACCATATATTTT. This sequence encodes CASSLGTANTIYF.

The chain uses TRBV2 and TRBJ1-2; D may be TRBD1 (6 bases). The V end lost 7 bases, the J end lost 2 bases, and 11 bases lay between the germline ends. Germline CDR1 and CDR2: SNHLY and FYNNEI. CDR3 size: 13 residues. The CDR3 protein is CASNWDTNYGYTF. In nucleotides, the CDR3 is TGTGCCAGCAATTGGGACACCAACTATGGCTACACCTTC.

In its sample, this clone was seen once. This sequence joins TRBV10-3 and TRBJ2-6; D not certain. The CDR3 extends over 15 amino acids. Germline V gene data show CDR1 as ENHRY and CDR2 as SYGVKD. V lost 3 bases and J 2 bases, leaving 8 bases between the germline ends. CDR3 sequence reads: CAISERLTGANVLTF. CDR3 in DNA: TGTGCCATCAGTGAACGATTAACTGGGGCCAACGTCCTGACTTTC.

The genes are TRBV10-3 and TRBJ2-3; TRBD2 agrees at 8 bases. CDR1 and CDR2 (germline): ENHRY, SYGVKD. V lost 0 bases to trimming and J lost 2 bases; unmatched junction nucleotides: 7. CDR3 length equals 17 residues. CDR3 coding DNA: TGTGCCATCAGTGAGTCGAGGGCTAGCGGGCTCACAGATACGCAGTATTTT. Translation gives CAISESRASGLTDTQYF.

This clone appeared a few times. The same CDR3 can be traced to other DNA sequences in this sample. This sequence joins TRBV18 and TRBJ1-2; 8 nucleotides match TRBD1. The CDR3 loop spans 13 amino acids. Trimming removed 2 bases from V and 4 bases from J; junction bases left unmatched: 0. Germline CDR1 KGHSH, CDR2 LQKENI. CDR3 sequence: CASSPDRGYGYTF. In nucleotides, the CDR3 is TGTGCCAGCTCACCAGACAGGGGCTATGGCTACACCTTC.

This clone came up once. V is TRBV7-2 and J is TRBJ2-7; 13 bases agree with TRBD2. Per the germline V gene, CDR1 is SGHTA and CDR2 is FQGNSA. Trimming took 1 base from V and 5 from J; bases not matched to a gene: 2. There are 15 residues in the CDR3. The CDR3: CASSLELAGGHEQYF. CDR3 coding DNA: TGTGCCAGCAGCTTAGAACTAGCGGGAGGGCACGAGCAGTACTTC.

The J gene is TRBJ2-3, the V gene TRBV5-1, with TRBD1 identical over 9 bases. The CDR3 covers 16 residues. Germline V gives CDR1 SGHRS, CDR2 YFSETQ. V lost 3 bases to trimming and J lost 4 bases; unmatched junction nucleotides: 9. The CDR3 sequence: CASSSSGQGLPDTQYF. DNA of the CDR3: TGCGCCAGCAGCTCCTCGGGACAGGGTTTACCAGATACGCAGTATTTT. Filled out from reference TRBV5-1 and TRBJ2-3, the complete variable domain reads KAGVTQTPRYLIKTRGQQVTLSCSPISGHRSVSWYQQTPGQGLQFLFEYFSETQRNKGNFPGRFSGRQFSNSRSEMNVSTLELGDSALYLCASSSSGQGLPDTQYFGPGTRLTVL.

The chain has TRBV5-1 and TRBJ2-3; 8 bases line up with TRBD2. The V segment lost 2 bases and the J segment 1 base; nucleotides outside the gene matches: 3. Germline CDR1 is SGHRS and CDR2 is YFSETQ. This CDR3 has 15 amino acids. The chain's CDR3 is CASSFQGLGTDTQYF. In nucleotides, the CDR3 is TGCGCCAGCAGCTTTCAGGGACTAGGCACAGATACGCAGTATTTT.

The CDR3 sequence is CASSYRDTGSGNTIYF. The CDR3, as DNA: TGTGCCAGCAGCTACCGGGACACCGGATCTGGAAACACCATATATTTT. The chain combines TRBV6-5 with TRBJ1-3; maybe TRBD1 (6 bases). The CDR3 has 16 residues. Germline V gives CDR1 MNHEY, CDR2 SVGAGI. Trimming took off 6 bases at V and 1 base at J, with 16 bases between the two ends.

The chain has TRBV28 and TRBJ1-2; weak D call: TRBD1 (6 bases). V lost 7 bases and J 4 bases, leaving 25 bases between the germline ends. This CDR3 contains 17 residues. Germline CDR1 MDHEN, CDR2 SYDVKM. Written as DNA, the CDR3 is TGTGCCAGCACCCGCCTCTTCGGGACACGGTCTCCCTATGGCTACACCTTC. It yields the protein CASTRLFGTRSPYGYTF.

The chain couples TRBV5-4 to TRBJ1-4; D is unresolved. V shed 4 bases and J shed 4 bases, with 14 bases lying between them. This CDR3 contains 15 residues. The germline gives CDR1 SGHNT, CDR2 YYREEE (reference sequence). In DNA form, the CDR3 reads TGTGCCAGCAGCACCCGGGGAGGGAATAATGAAAAACTGTTTTTT. It specifies CASSTRGGNNEKLFF. Full variable domain (remainder filled in from reference TRBV5-4 and TRBJ1-4): ETGVTQSPTHLIKTRGQQVTLRCSSQSGHNTVSWYQQALGQGPQFIFQYYREEENGRGNFPPRFSGLQFPNYSSELNVNALELDDSALYLCASSTRGGNNEKLFFGSGTQLSVL.

A single count supports this clone. CDR3 nucleotide sequence: TGTGCCAGCTCACCGTCTTTTAGTAGACAGCGCACCGGGGAGCTGTTTTTT. Its protein is CASSPSFSRQRTGELFF. The chain employs TRBV18 and TRBJ2-2; D may be TRBD1 (5 bases). V gave up 3 bases and J gave up 4 bases, with 18 bases separating them. Germline CDR1 is KGHSH and CDR2 is LQKENI. This CDR3 spans 17 amino acids.

The rearrangement joins TRBV11-2 to TRBJ2-6; D possibly corresponds to TRBD1 (5 bases). Trimming removed 5 bases at V and 2 bases at J, with 10 bases between. CDR3 length: 15 residues. From germline, CDR1 is SGHAT and CDR2 FQNNGV. The CDR3 is CASSPRRAGANVLTF. For the CDR3, the DNA is TGTGCCAGCAGCCCGCGCAGGGCTGGGGCCAACGTCCTGACTTTC. The full variable domain, in which reference TRBV11-2 and TRBJ2-6 provide the parts outside the CDR3, is EAGVAQSPRYKIIEKRQSVAFWCNPISGHATLYWYQQILGQGPKLLIQFQNNGVVDDSQLPKDRFSAERLKGVDSTLKIQPAKLEDSAVYLCASSPRRAGANVLTFGAGSRLTVL.

The V call is TRBV10-1, the J call TRBJ2-7; a weak D match, TRBD1 (5 bases). Germline V gene data show CDR1 as WNHNN and CDR2 as SYGVQD (reference sequence). The CDR3 contains 12 residues. The V gene lost 4 bases and the J gene lost 5 bases, with 9 bases spanning the gap. CDR3 DNA: TGCGCCAGCAGTGTAACAGGAGACGAGCAGTACTTC. Protein: CASSVTGDEQYF.

The V and J genes are TRBV5-1 and TRBJ2-1, with a possible D match to TRBD1 (6 bases). This CDR3 spans 15 amino acids. V was shortened by 0 bases and J by 3 bases, with 10 bases between the two germline ends. Germline V gene lookup returns CDR1 SGHRS and CDR2 YFSETQ. The CDR3 nucleotides are TGCGCCAGCAGCTTGGAGGGGGAGCGCTACAATGAGCAGTTCTTC. As protein: CASSLEGERYNEQFF.

This chain connects TRBV6-1 to TRBJ2-3; D ambiguous. The CDR3 totals 15 residues. Germline values: CDR1 MNHNS, CDR2 SASEGT. V was pared by 6 bases and J by 1 base, with 14 bases between. Written as DNA, the CDR3 is TGTGCCAGCAGCCCCACTGCCTTTGGCACAGATACGCAGTATTTT. Its protein is CASSPTAFGTDTQYF.

The chain links TRBV12-5 to TRBJ2-7, with D unresolved. The CDR3 loop spans 13 amino acids. Germline V gene data show CDR1 as LGHNT and CDR2 as FRNRAP. V shed 0 bases and J shed 7 bases, with 10 bases lying between them. DNA for the CDR3: TGTGCTAGTGGTTTGGTATATGTAGGGGAGCAGTACTTC. Its protein product is CASGLVYVGEQYF.

The CDR3: CASSEAWGSYEQYF. The DNA for the CDR3 is TGTGCCAGCAGTGAAGCTTGGGGATCCTACGAGCAGTACTTC. This sequence joins TRBV6-1 and TRBJ2-7; D remains unclear. The V end lost 0 bases, the J end lost 1 base, and 7 bases lay between the germline ends. CDR3 length: 14 residues. Per germline, CDR1 MNHNS and CDR2 SASEGT.

This chain connects TRBV7-8 to TRBJ2-6; maybe TRBD1 (6 bases). V lost 1 base and J lost 5, with 12 bases in between. Germline values: CDR1 SGHVS, CDR2 FQNEAQ. This CDR3 is 16 amino acids long. The DNA for the CDR3 is TGTGCCAGCAGCTTAGTTGGGGGCCCGAGGGCCAACGTCCTGACTTTC. Its protein is CASSLVGGPRANVLTF.

The chain combines TRBV4-1 with TRBJ1-1, with D perhaps matching TRBD1 (6 bases). This CDR3 comprises 16 residues. Trimming shortened V by 6 bases and J by 0 bases, and 17 bases separated the two germline ends. The germline gives CDR1 MGHRA, CDR2 YSYEKL. This chain's CDR3 is CASRTVGQAMNTEAFF. The CDR3 DNA reads as TGCGCCAGCAGGACAGTGGGACAAGCTATGAACACTGAAGCTTTCTTT.

This clone appeared a single time. The final CDR3 position lacks the conserved phenylalanine or tryptophan, pointing to a likely read error. The DNA is omitted, as the CDR3 cannot be located on it reliably, and the CDR3 follows TCRdb's listing. The chain combines TRBV18 with TRBJ2-7; TRBD2 was called by the table and not checked on the DNA. CDR1 is KGHSH and CDR2 is LQKENI in the germline V gene. A total of 14 residues make up the CDR3, ends included. This CDR3 reads CASSPTRDGGSPAY.

The rearrangement joins TRBV9 to TRBJ2-2; D perhaps matches TRBD1 (5 bases). Between the trimmed V and J ends, which lost 3 bases and 5 bases, there was a span of 14 bases. The CDR3 sequence is 15 residues long. Germline V gene lookup returns CDR1 SGDLS and CDR2 YYNGEE. CDR3 region: CASSEGSVDTGELFF. In DNA, the CDR3 is TGTGCCAGCAGCGAGGGGTCGGTGGATACCGGGGAGCTGTTTTTT.

The chain carries TRBV2 and TRBJ1-2, with D uncertain. The ends were cut back, 7 bases at V and 6 bases at J, with 9 bases in the middle. The CDR3 totals 11 residues. Germline V gene sequence: CDR1 SNHLY, CDR2 FYNNEI. In DNA form, the CDR3 reads TGTGCCAGCACCGCGTCGCATGGCTACACCTTC. Translating gives CASTASHGYTF.

This chain links TRBV30 with TRBJ1-4; the D is unclear. V lost 1 base to trimming and J lost 8 bases, with 17 bases between them. Germline lookup yields CDR1 GTSNPN and CDR2 SVGIG (reference sequence). The CDR3 is made up of 15 amino acids. The CDR3 loop is CAWSALGSRGEKLFF. CDR3 coding DNA: TGTGCCTGGAGTGCCCTGGGGAGCCGTGGCGAAAAACTGTTTTTT.

This sequence joins TRBV7-2 and TRBJ2-3, with 7 bases matching TRBD2. Germline assignment: CDR1 SGHTA and CDR2 FQGNSA. Trimming removed 2 bases from V and 0 bases from J; junction bases left unmatched: 5. This CDR3 comprises 16 residues. CDR3 amino acids: CASSLMTSRSTDTQYF. The CDR3 DNA sequence: TGTGCCAGCAGCTTAATGACTAGCAGAAGCACAGATACGCAGTATTTT.

The chain links TRBV11-2 to TRBJ1-4; 9 nucleotides agree with TRBD1. With 5 bases clipped from V and 8 bases from J, the junction kept 3 bases outside the gene matches. Germline V gene sequence: CDR1 SGHAT, CDR2 FQNNGV. The CDR3 sequence is 13 residues long. CDR3: CASSGTGKEKLFF. The CDR3 coding sequence is TGTGCCAGCAGCGGGACAGGGAAAGAAAAACTGTTTTTT.